This T cell receptor beta chain was found in a study of beta chain features in type 1 diabetes. The CDR3 extends over 15 amino acids. Trimming took 6 bases from V and 1 from J; bases not matched to a gene: 8. Germline V lookup: CDR1 LNHDA, CDR2 SQIVND (reference sequence). Expressed TCRB transcripts got sequenced, as all isolated RNA was reverse transcribed. Naive, central memory and regulatory T cell samples averaged roughly 3.4 million immunoSEQ reads each. Sequenced by immunoSEQ multiplex PCR; TCRdb stores in-frame clones only, minus some. The table lists roughly 290,000 clones, around 7.8% of them singletons, with more than 0.9% in the top ten.

The TCR was taken from a woman aged 18-29 years in good health. The sample consisted of central memory CD4+ T cells from blood. This sequence joins TRBV19 and TRBJ1-1; 7 bases align to TRBD1. The CDR3 DNA sequence: TGTGCCAGTAGAGACCCGGGACAGAAGAACACTGAAGCTTTCTTT. It yields the protein CASRDPGQKNTEAFF.